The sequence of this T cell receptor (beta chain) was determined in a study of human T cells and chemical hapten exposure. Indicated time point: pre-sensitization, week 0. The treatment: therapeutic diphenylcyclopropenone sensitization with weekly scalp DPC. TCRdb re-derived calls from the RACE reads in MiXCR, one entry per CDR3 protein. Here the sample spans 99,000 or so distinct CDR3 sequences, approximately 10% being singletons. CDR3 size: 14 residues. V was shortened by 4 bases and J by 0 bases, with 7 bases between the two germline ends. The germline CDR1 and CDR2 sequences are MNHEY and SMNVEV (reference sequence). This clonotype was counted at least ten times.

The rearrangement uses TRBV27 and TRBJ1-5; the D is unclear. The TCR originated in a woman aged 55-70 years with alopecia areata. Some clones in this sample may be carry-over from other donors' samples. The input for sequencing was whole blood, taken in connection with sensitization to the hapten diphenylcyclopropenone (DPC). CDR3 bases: TGTGCCAGCAGTTGGTCAGCTAGCAATCAGCCCCAGCATTTT. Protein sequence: CASSWSASNQPQHF.